This TCR beta chain was sequenced in a study of tumor-infiltrating lymphocytes in oesophageal squamous cell carcinoma (dated by TCRdb to the mid-2010s). Library creation used PCR. The listed sequencing device is Illumina HiSeq 2000. TCRdb took the public reads, trimmed them with fastp at Q25, ran MiXCR for clone calling and kept in-frame beta chains. Every CDR3 protein is listed once, alongside the most common genes and DNA of its rows. This sample holds approximately 10,000 distinct CDR3 sequences; approximately 54% were observed only once. Approximately 24% of the sample is in the top ten clones. This clonotype came up a few times. The clone's antigen remains unknown. No base-level quality is on record; no much larger clone is a single base apart. Including the terminal cysteine and phenylalanine, the CDR3 comprises 15 residues. The read is trimmed to its CDR3 DNA, 45 bases read in frame from base 1. Sequences SGHVS (CDR1) and FNYEAQ (CDR2) are obtained from the germline V gene. V is trimmed back by 5 bases and J by 3 bases, and the junction contains 6 bases that no gene match accounts for.

The sequence links TRBV7-6 to TRBJ2-5; 10 bases in the middle match TRBD2. Sequenced sample: esophageal tumor tissue. This sequence originates from a male donor with esophageal squamous cell carcinoma. The DNA sequence follows: TGTGCCAGCAGCCTACGGACTAGCGGTGAAGAGACCCAGTACTTC. This is translated as CASSLRTSGEETQYF.